This TCR beta chain came from a study of CD8+CD57+ T cells in acquired aplastic anemia. Germline values: CDR1 MNHNS, CDR2 SASEGT. This CDR3 has 16 amino acids. V lost 3 bases and J lost 10, with 19 bases in between. All patients picked for sequencing had shown, by flow cytometry, an expansion of CD8+CD57+ cells. For CDR3 and TCR beta VDJ profiling, genomic DNA was the template used. From the reads, TCRdb called clonotypes with MiXCR, one entry per CDR3 protein. Of about 180,000 distinct CDR3 sequences listed, roughly three fifths are singletons. With regard to this clonotype: This could be a read error, since a much larger clone is one nucleotide away.

This TCR derives from a human donor with aplastic anemia. The chain carries TRBV6-1 and TRBJ1-6; D unresolved. Sequencing input: sorted CD4+, CD8+, or CD8+CD57+ T cells (not recorded which) from PBMCs. CDR3 sequence reads: CASSESVRQSRSPLHF. The CDR3 nucleotides are TGTGCCAGCAGTGAGTCTGTGCGGCAGTCCAGGTCACCCCTCCACTTT.